This is a list of T cell receptor beta chains from one sample in a study of cytomegalovirus exposure and HLA in healthy donors. Clones were sequenced by immunoSEQ multiplex PCR, and TCRdb holds only the in-frame ones, with some missing. Of 130,000 to 150,000 clones in the sample, 60% to 80% were seen once. Sequencing was performed on PBMCs. These receptors were collected from a male donor in good health and CMV-seronegative. CDR3s include the opening cysteine and the closing phenylalanine or tryptophan. The D gene is left open where the match is weak. A clone size is listed for some rows: how often the clone was seen (once, few, many), or a class if it is expanded.

J gene	clone size	D gene	V gene	CDR3 DNA	CDR3 protein
TRBJ2-4	NA	TRBD1	TRBV29-1	TGCAGTACAAAGACAGGGAAGAGCATTCAGTACTTC	CSTKTGKSIQYF
TRBJ1-2	once	NA	TRBV30	TGTGCCTGGAGTGACGATCTAACCGTCTATGGCTACACCTTC	CAWSDDLTVYGYTF
TRBJ2-1	NA	TRBD1	TRBV5-1	TGCGCCAGCAGTTTGGACAGGGGACTCTACAATGAGCAGTTCTTC	CASSLDRGLYNEQFF
TRBJ1-5	NA	NA	TRBV15	TGTGCCACCAGCATTGGAGGACCCACCCCCCAGCATTTT	CATSIGGPTPQHF
TRBJ1-1	NA	NA	TRBV27	TGTGCCAGCAGTGTACGGCCGCGGGCGAACACTGAAGCTTTCTTT	CASSVRPRANTEAFF
TRBJ2-5	NA	NA	TRBV6-6	TGTGCCAGCAGCCGGGGGTACCAAGAGGCCCAGTACTTC	CASSRGYQEAQYF
TRBJ1-2	NA	TRBD1	TRBV27	TGTGCCAGCAGTTGGACAGGGGGACCATATGGCTACACCTTC	CASSWTGGPYGYTF
TRBJ1-6	few	NA	TRBV7-2	TGTGCCAGCAGCCCCGGGGAGGGTAGCTCCTATAATTCACCCCTCCACTTT	CASSPGEGSSYNSPLHF
TRBJ2-7	once	TRBD1	TRBV7-2	TGTGCCAGCAGCCAACGACAGGGGGACTCCTACGAGCAGTACTTC	CASSQRQGDSYEQYF
TRBJ2-7	NA	NA	TRBV11-2	TGTGCCAGCAGCTTAGTTGCGCGTGGGGGTCGGGAGGAGCAGTACTTC	CASSLVARGGREEQYF
TRBJ1-1	NA	NA	TRBV2	TGTGCCAGCAAGGGGGTTTTGGGCTTGAACACTGAAGCTTTCTTT	CASKGVLGLNTEAFF
TRBJ2-2	NA	TRBD1	TRBV6-5	TGTGCCAGCAGATCCGGGACAGCGAACACCGGGGAGCTGTTTTTT	CASRSGTANTGELFF
TRBJ1-1	NA	TRBD1	TRBV5-1	TGCGCCAGCAGCCAAGACAGGGGCAAGGGTGAAGCTTTCTTT	CASSQDRGKGEAFF
TRBJ2-5	NA	NA	TRBV6-5	TGTGCCACCGAAAGGACCGAGGGAGAGACCCAGTACTTC	CATERTEGETQYF
TRBJ2-7	NA	NA	TRBV5-4	TGTGCCAGCAGCTTCCCCGGGAGCTCCTACGAGCAGTACTTC	CASSFPGSSYEQYF
TRBJ2-7	NA	TRBD2	TRBV2	TGTGCCAGCAGTGAATGGGGAGCGGGGGGTCAGGTGGGAACGGAGCAGTACTTC	CASSEWGAGGQVGTEQYF
TRBJ2-2	few	NA	TRBV7-9	TGTGCCAGCAGCTTGGCAGTCGTCGTCACCGGGGAGCTGTTTTTT	CASSLAVVVTGELFF